Following are 22 T cell receptor beta chains from one sample sequenced in a study of untreated major depressive disorder. This table comes from immunoSEQ multiplex PCR, and its TCRdb copy is limited to in-frame clones, with some not included. The sample lists over 20,000 clones, 80% to 90% occurring once. Sample: CD4+ T cells from PBMCs. The origin of the receptors is a woman in her twenties or thirties in good health.

The V and J genes are TRBV9 and TRBJ1-5; TRBD1 matches 9 bases. The trim removed 5 bases at V and 1 base at J, leaving 4 bases unmatched. Germline V gene sequence: CDR1 SGDLS, CDR2 YYNGEE. The CDR3 runs 15 residues. The CDR3 region is CASSLTGGSNQPQHF. CDR3 in DNA: TGTGCCAGCAGTTTGACAGGGGGAAGCAATCAGCCCCAGCATTTT.

This chain uses TRBV29-1 with TRBJ2-7; D is perhaps TRBD2 (5 bases). The CDR3 runs to 13 residues. With 4 bases removed from V and 3 bases from J, the gap between germline ends came to 13 bases. Germline V gene sequence: CDR1 SQVTM, CDR2 ANQGSEA. The CDR3 spells CSVAHGVNYEQYF. CDR3 bases: TGCAGCGTTGCTCACGGGGTAAACTACGAGCAGTACTTC.

This clone was observed once. The rearrangement uses TRBV19 and TRBJ1-4; TRBD1 agrees at 8 bases. Germline V gives CDR1 LNHDA, CDR2 SQIVND (reference sequence). J was trimmed by 7 bases and V by 6 bases; bases with no gene match: 16. This CDR3 region has 17 residues. The CDR3 here is CASRRSPRGQGTEKLFF. The CDR3 nucleotides read TGTGCCAGTAGAAGGAGCCCCAGGGGGCAAGGAACTGAAAAACTGTTTTTT.

The chain uses TRBV5-4 and TRBJ1-6; a possible D gene is TRBD1 (5 bases). The V gene's germline CDR1 is SGHNT and CDR2 YYREEE (reference sequence). The germline V and J ends were trimmed by 7 bases and 9 bases, with 20 bases remaining between them. This CDR3 has 15 residues. The CDR3: CASQLDKHGGSPLHF. Written as DNA, the CDR3 is TGTGCCAGCCAATTGGACAAACACGGCGGTTCACCCCTCCACTTT. Supplemented by reference TRBV5-4 and TRBJ1-6, the full variable domain reads ETGVTQSPTHLIKTRGQQVTLRCSSQSGHNTVSWYQQALGQGPQFIFQYYREEENGRGNFPPRFSGLQFPNYSSELNVNALELDDSALYLCASQLDKHGGSPLHFGNGTRLTVT.

The rearrangement uses TRBV7-7 and TRBJ2-1, with a possible D match to TRBD2 (5 bases). The CDR3 totals 14 residues. Trimming took 7 bases from V and 4 from J, leaving 14 bases between them. Germline CDR1 and CDR2: SSHAT and FNYEAQ (reference sequence). The CDR3 DNA reads as TGTGCCAGCATCCACGGAAGCGGATACAATGAGCAGTTCTTC. Its translation is CASIHGSGYNEQFF.

The V gene is TRBV5-4, the J gene TRBJ1-1; D not resolved. V lost 3 bases to trimming and J lost 0 bases, with 6 bases between them. The germline V gene encodes CDR1 SGHNT and CDR2 YYREEE (reference sequence). The CDR3 is 13 residues long. DNA for the CDR3: TGTGCCAGCAGCTCCTGGGTGAACACTGAAGCTTTCTTT. Its translation is CASSSWVNTEAFF.

This sequence joins TRBV30 and TRBJ1-1; possible D gene TRBD1, 5 bases. CDR1 is GTSNPN and CDR2 is SVGIG in the germline V gene (reference sequence). Trimming removed 0 bases at V and 0 bases at J, with 8 bases between. This CDR3 is 14 amino acids long. This chain's CDR3 is CAWSVPGMNTEAFF. CDR3 DNA sequence: TGTGCCTGGAGTGTGCCAGGGATGAACACTGAAGCTTTCTTT.

V usage is TRBV7-2 and J usage is TRBJ2-7; D may be TRBD1 (6 bases). The germline V and J ends were trimmed by 5 bases and 4 bases, with 12 bases remaining between them. The CDR3 loop spans 13 amino acids. CDR1 SGHTA and CDR2 FQGNSA come from the germline V gene. This CDR3 reads CASSPIRGYEQYF. CDR3 nucleotide sequence: TGTGCCAGCAGCCCTATCAGGGGTTACGAGCAGTACTTC.

The J gene is TRBJ1-1, the V gene TRBV5-6; D may be TRBD1 (5 bases). Trimming took off 3 bases at V and 1 base at J, with 10 bases between the two ends. CDR3 size: 14 residues. The germline V gene encodes CDR1 SGHDT and CDR2 YYEEEE. Here the CDR3 DNA reads TGTGCCAGCAGCTGGGACGGCCCGAACACTGAAGCTTTCTTT. Its protein product is CASSWDGPNTEAFF. The full variable domain, completed using reference TRBV5-6 and TRBJ1-1, is DAGVTQSPTHLIKTRGQQVTLRCSPKSGHDTVSWYQQALGQGPQFIFQYYEEEERQRGNFPDRFSGHQFPNYSSELNVNALLLGDSALYLCASSWDGPNTEAFFGQGTRLTVV.

The chain carries TRBV28 and TRBJ2-1; D might be TRBD1 (6 bases). This CDR3 is 12 amino acids long. The V end was cut by 8 bases, the J end by 9 bases, with 14 bases between. Per the germline V gene, CDR1 is MDHEN and CDR2 is SYDVKM. The CDR3 nucleotides are TGTGCCAGCGGAGCGCTAGGGGGTGAGCAGTTCTTC. It codes for CASGALGGEQFF.

This clone has more than one count but fewer than ten. V gene TRBV28 combines with J gene TRBJ1-6; D is ambiguous. CDR3 size: 12 residues. Germline CDR1 and CDR2: MDHEN and SYDVKM. Trimming removed 2 bases from V and 8 bases from J, with 4 bases in between. CDR3 coding DNA: TGTGCCAGCAGTTTAGTGGATTCACCCCTCCACTTT. It yields the protein CASSLVDSPLHF.

V and J are TRBV7-3 and TRBJ1-1; 8 nucleotides line up with TRBD1. The length of the CDR3 is 14 residues. V lost 4 bases and J lost 1; bases outside the gene matches: 2. Germline lookup yields CDR1 SGHTA and CDR2 FQGTGA. The CDR3 nucleotides are TGTGCCAGCAGCTCAGGGACAGGGAACACTGAAGCTTTCTTT. Amino acids: CASSSGTGNTEAFF.

V is TRBV5-1 and J is TRBJ2-2; D may be TRBD1 (5 bases). The CDR3 length is 16 residues. CDR1 is SGHRS and CDR2 is YFSETQ in the germline V gene. V was shortened by 0 bases and J by 5 bases, with 14 bases between the two germline ends. In DNA form, the CDR3 reads TGCGCCAGCAGCTTGGCCTTGCAGGGTGAGACCGGGGAGCTGTTTTTT. It encodes CASSLALQGETGELFF.

V usage is TRBV15 and J usage is TRBJ1-6; no clear D gene. The CDR3 totals 15 residues. Germline V gene lookup returns CDR1 LNHNV and CDR2 YYDKDF (reference sequence). V gave up 0 bases and J gave up 8 bases, with 11 bases separating them. Here the CDR3 reads CATSRDIGSHSPLHF. For the CDR3, the DNA is TGTGCCACCAGCAGAGATATCGGGAGCCATTCACCCCTCCACTTT.

The V and J genes are TRBV11-2 and TRBJ2-5; D gene ambiguous. The length of the CDR3 is 13 residues. V was cut by 3 bases and J by 2 bases, with 7 bases left in between. Germline assignment: CDR1 SGHAT and CDR2 FQNNGV. CDR3 nucleotides: TGTGCCAGCAGCTTCGGACCTCAAGAGACCCAGTACTTC. Amino acids: CASSFGPQETQYF. Based on the CDR3 plus reference TRBV11-2 and TRBJ2-5, the full variable domain is EAGVAQSPRYKIIEKRQSVAFWCNPISGHATLYWYQQILGQGPKLLIQFQNNGVVDDSQLPKDRFSAERLKGVDSTLKIQPAKLEDSAVYLCASSFGPQETQYFGPGTRLLVL.

This clone was detected once. At one of its ends the junction is not consistent with the germline gene, which may arise from a read error. V usage is TRBV11-2 and J usage is TRBJ1-1; 9 bases map to TRBD1. CDR1 is SGHAT, CDR2 FQNNGV, per germline. This CDR3 has 16 residues. CDR3 loop: CASRLGGTGLNTEAFF. CDR3 bases: TGTGCCAGCAGATTAGGGGGGACAGGGTTGAACACTGAAGCTTTCTTT.

This clone was observed a single time. The chain has TRBV19 and TRBJ2-7; D is unclear. Germline values: CDR1 LNHDA, CDR2 SQIVND (reference sequence). This CDR3 is 15 amino acids long. Trimming removed 8 bases from V and 0 bases from J, with 17 bases in between. CDR3 loop: CASRTTGTSSYEQYF. The CDR3 DNA reads TGTGCCAGTCGGACCACTGGTACAAGCTCCTACGAGCAGTACTTC.

The J gene is TRBJ2-1, the V gene TRBV5-1, with D maybe TRBD1 (5 bases). This CDR3 region has 15 residues. Germline CDR1 reads SGHRS; CDR2 reads YFSETQ. Trimming shortened V by 0 bases and J by 3 bases, and 10 bases separated the two germline ends. The CDR3 DNA reads TGCGCCAGCAGCTTGGTAGTCGACAGCTACAATGAGCAGTTCTTC. It is translated as CASSLVVDSYNEQFF.

The chain links TRBV27 to TRBJ1-4; D is possibly TRBD1 (5 bases). The CDR3 runs 14 residues. CDR1 is MNHEY, CDR2 SMNVEV, per germline (reference sequence). The V and J ends lost 8 bases and 8 bases respectively, with 18 bases between them. The CDR3 DNA reads as TGTGCCAGCTCCCTCGGGACGGCTCGGGAAAAACTGTTTTTT. This translates into CASSLGTAREKLFF.

The genes are TRBV10-3 and TRBJ2-7; a possible D gene is TRBD2 (6 bases). Germline CDR1 ENHRY, CDR2 SYGVKD. V was clipped by 2 bases and J by 4 bases, with 15 bases between them. The CDR3 covers 15 residues. The CDR3 reads CAISEKSSAPYEQYF. CDR3 in DNA: TGTGCCATCAGTGAGAAGTCTAGCGCCCCGTACGAGCAGTACTTC.

The chain joins TRBV7-9 to TRBJ1-5; D is possibly TRBD1 (6 bases). Germline V CDR1 and CDR2: SEHNR, FQNEAQ (reference sequence). This CDR3 region has 18 residues. Trimming left V 1 base short and J 2 bases short, with 18 bases between. The CDR3 bases are TGTGCCAGCAGCTTAGTACAGGGCGGGAGGTATGGCAATCAGCCCCAGCATTTT. Its protein is CASSLVQGGRYGNQPQHF. The entire variable domain, with the rest obtained from reference TRBV7-9 and TRBJ1-5, is as follows: DTGVSQNPRHKITKRGQNVTFRCDPISEHNRLYWYRQTLGQGPEFLTYFQNEAQLEKSRLLSDRFSAERPKGSFSTLEIQRTEQGDSAMYLCASSLVQGGRYGNQPQHFGDGTRLSIL.

The rearrangement joins TRBV28 to TRBJ2-4; no firm D call. Germline loops: CDR1 MDHEN, CDR2 SYDVKM. Trimming removed 3 bases from V and 1 base from J, with 7 bases in between. The CDR3 consists of 14 residues. The CDR3 sequence: CASSFMGAKNIQYF. DNA for the CDR3: TGTGCCAGCAGTTTTATGGGGGCCAAAAACATTCAGTACTTC. Full variable domain (remainder filled in from reference TRBV28 and TRBJ2-4): DVKVTQSSRYLVKRTGEKVFLECVQDMDHENMFWYRQDPGLGLRLIYFSYDVKMKEKGDIPEGYSVSREKKERFSLILESASTNQTSMYLCASSFMGAKNIQYFGAGTRLSVL.